This entry lists 32 T cell receptor beta chains sequenced from one sample in a study of control samples from healthy donors and cancer patients. Sequencing used immunoSEQ multiplex PCR; TCRdb keeps in-frame clones, though not all of them. The table lists more than 60,000 clones, 89% of them singletons. The specimen sequenced was PBMCs. The receptors stem from a woman in her 50s with colorectal cancer.

The chain employs TRBV18 and TRBJ1-4; possible D gene TRBD1, 5 bases. The CDR3 contains 15 residues. The germline V gene encodes CDR1 KGHSH and CDR2 LQKENI. Trimming stripped 2 bases from V and 4 bases from J, with 11 bases between. The CDR3 DNA reads TGTGCCAGCTCACCAGGGGGATCGGTTAATGAAAAACTGTTTTTT. Protein: CASSPGGSVNEKLFF.

The V gene is TRBV7-8, the J gene TRBJ2-5; 10 bases match TRBD1. The CDR3 has 16 amino acids. The V and J ends lost 6 bases and 5 bases, in that order; junction bases with no gene match: 12. CDR1 SGHVS and CDR2 FQNEAQ come from the germline V gene. The CDR3 loop reads CASSPRQGAPKETQYF. CDR3 nucleotides: TGTGCCAGCAGTCCCAGACAGGGGGCGCCGAAGGAGACCCAGTACTTC.

The chain is built from TRBV6-5 and TRBJ1-5; 7 nucleotides match TRBD1. V lost 6 bases and J lost 7; bases outside the gene matches: 12. Germline V gene lookup returns CDR1 MNHEY and CDR2 SVGAGI. The CDR3 is made up of 15 amino acids. The CDR3 loop reads CASSRQTGNGQPQHF. The CDR3 DNA follows: TGTGCCAGCAGCCGACAGACAGGGAACGGGCAGCCCCAGCATTTT.

This sequence joins TRBV6-5 and TRBJ1-2; D gene unclear. The CDR3 is made up of 13 amino acids. Germline V gives CDR1 MNHEY, CDR2 SVGAGI. Trimming took 4 bases from V and 8 from J, leaving 14 bases between them. CDR3 nucleotides: TGTGCCAGCAGTTCGACCACCCCGGGGGGCTACACCTTC. As protein: CASSSTTPGGYTF.

The rearrangement uses TRBV7-8 and TRBJ2-3; D is undetermined. The CDR3 is made up of 13 amino acids. Germline CDR1 and CDR2: SGHVS and FQNEAQ. The V gene lost 4 bases and the J gene lost 6 bases, with 11 bases spanning the gap. The CDR3 nucleotides read TGTGCCAGCAGCTGGGGAAAAGTGGATACGCAGTATTTT. Protein: CASSWGKVDTQYF. The variable domain in full, completed from reference TRBV7-8 and TRBJ2-3, reads GAGVSQSPRYKVAKRGQDVALRCDPISGHVSLFWYQQALGQGPEFLTYFQNEAQLDKSGLPSDRFFAERPEGSVSTLKIQRTQQEDSAVYLCASSWGKVDTQYFGPGTRLTVL.

The J gene is TRBJ2-5, the V gene TRBV10-3; D is possibly TRBD2 (5 bases). The CDR3 consists of 15 residues. CDR1 is ENHRY, CDR2 SYGVKD, per germline. Trimming shortened V by 3 bases and J by 4 bases, and 15 bases separated the two germline ends. The DNA for the CDR3 is TGTGCCATCAGTGACCCTGGCCGAGAGGGAGAGACCCAGTACTTC. Translated, it gives CAISDPGREGETQYF.

V gene TRBV2 combines with J gene TRBJ2-3; D uncertain. Germline CDR1 reads SNHLY; CDR2 reads FYNNEI. V was cut by 7 bases and J by 2 bases, with 16 bases left in between. There are 15 residues in the CDR3. CDR3 bases: TGTGCCAGCACCAAGGTGGGGTACTACACAGATACGCAGTATTTT. It translates to CASTKVGYYTDTQYF.

This clone appeared once. The CDR3 loop reads CASTPRRGTGEQYV. CDR3 nucleotide sequence: TGTGCCAGCACCCCGAGGAGGGGGACGGGGGAGCAGTACGTC. The rearrangement links TRBV6-2 or TRBV6-3 to TRBJ2-7; D possibly uses TRBD1 or TRBD2 (6 bases each). CDR3 length: 14 residues. Germline V lookup: CDR1 MNHEY, CDR2 SVGEGT. The V gene lost 7 bases and the J gene lost 7 bases, with 20 bases spanning the gap.

V and J are TRBV5-1 and TRBJ2-3, with 12 nucleotides matching TRBD2. The CDR3 contains 16 residues. In germline, CDR1 is SGHRS, CDR2 YFSETQ. The junction had 3 bases not matched to a gene; V was cut back by 0 bases and J by 4 bases. CDR3 protein: CASSLGLAGAADTQYF. In DNA form, the CDR3 reads TGCGCCAGCAGCTTGGGACTAGCGGGGGCGGCAGATACGCAGTATTTT.

The rearrangement links TRBV18 to TRBJ1-1; 7 bases match TRBD1. CDR1 and CDR2 (germline): KGHSH, LQKENI. After removal of 3 bases from V and 4 bases from J, the junction contained 20 bases not matched to a gene. This CDR3 region has 19 residues. CDR3 amino acids: CASSPFSITDRVMSTEAFF. CDR3 sequence (DNA): TGTGCCAGCTCACCGTTTTCAATCACCGACAGGGTCATGAGCACTGAAGCTTTCTTT.

The chain employs TRBV4-1 and TRBJ2-1, with D possibly being TRBD1 (6 bases). Looked up from germline, CDR1 is MGHRA and CDR2 is YSYEKL. This CDR3 region has 13 residues. V lost 4 bases and J 7 bases, leaving 11 bases between the germline ends. The CDR3 loop is CASSRDQGNEQFF. In DNA form, the CDR3 reads TGCGCCAGCAGCCGTGACCAGGGGAATGAGCAGTTCTTC.

This clone has more than one count but fewer than ten. The J gene is TRBJ2-7, the V gene TRBV12-3 or TRBV12-4; D possibly corresponds to TRBD1 (5 bases). V was pared by 5 bases and J by 6 bases, with 11 bases between. The CDR3 extends over 12 amino acids. The CDR3 DNA reads as TGTGCCAGCAGTCGACAGCGTGGCGAGCAGTACGTC. Translated: CASSRQRGEQYV.

V and J are TRBV19 and TRBJ1-5; possibly TRBD1 for D (5 bases). CDR1 is LNHDA and CDR2 is SQIVND in the germline V gene (reference sequence). This CDR3 is 14 amino acids long. With 5 bases removed from V and 4 bases from J, the gap between germline ends came to 12 bases. The CDR3 loop reads CASSGRGGNQPQHF. The CDR3 DNA reads TGTGCCAGTAGTGGCCGGGGGGGTAATCAGCCCCAGCATTTT.

The rearrangement uses TRBV28 and TRBJ2-1; possible D gene TRBD1, 5 bases. The CDR3 sequence is 13 residues long. V lost 5 bases and J 3 bases, leaving 8 bases between the germline ends. The germline V gene has CDR1 MDHEN and CDR2 SYDVKM. CDR3 residues: CASSGANYNEQFF. DNA of the CDR3: TGTGCCAGCAGTGGGGCCAACTACAATGAGCAGTTCTTC.

This chain connects TRBV18 to TRBJ1-5; no firm D call. V dropped 3 bases and J dropped 0 bases, with 9 bases sitting between them. CDR3 length equals 15 residues. Germline V gene sequence: CDR1 KGHSH, CDR2 LQKENI. The CDR3 reads CASSPDGNSNQPQHF. The CDR3 bases are TGTGCCAGCTCACCGGACGGTAATAGCAATCAGCCCCAGCATTTT.

The chain links TRBV7-3 to TRBJ2-2; TRBD2 matches 10 bases. The length of the CDR3 is 16 residues. Germline lookup yields CDR1 SGHTA and CDR2 FQGTGA. The trim removed 5 bases at V and 6 bases at J, leaving 9 bases unmatched. The CDR3 nucleotides read TGTGCCAGCAGCCGCACCGGGACTAGCGAGGCCGGGGAGCTGTTTTTT. Translating gives CASSRTGTSEAGELFF.

This chain connects TRBV5-1 to TRBJ1-1, with D perhaps TRBD1 (5 bases). V was shortened by 4 bases and J by 1 base, with 14 bases between the two germline ends. The germline CDR1 and CDR2 sequences are SGHRS and YFSETQ. This CDR3 contains 15 residues. CDR3 protein: CASSARVGTNTEAFF. DNA for the CDR3: TGCGCCAGCAGCGCCCGCGTGGGGACGAACACTGAAGCTTTCTTT.

The rearrangement joins TRBV13 to TRBJ1-6, with unresolved D. Per the germline V gene, CDR1 is PRHDT and CDR2 is FYEKMQ (reference sequence). Trimming pared 5 bases from V and 0 bases from J, leaving 8 bases between. The CDR3 has 15 amino acids. Here the CDR3 DNA reads TGTGCCAGCAGCCCCTACAGCTCCTATAATTCACCCCTCCACTTT. Amino acid sequence: CASSPYSSYNSPLHF.

The chain employs TRBV28 and TRBJ2-7, with 8 bases fitting TRBD1. Germline CDR1 MDHEN, CDR2 SYDVKM. This CDR3 is built from 14 residues. Trimming cost V 9 bases and J 2 bases; bases outside gene matches: 9. The CDR3 DNA follows: TGTGCCAGTACCTCCCCGACAGGGGCCTACGAGCAGTACGTC. Translated, it gives CASTSPTGAYEQYV.

V gene TRBV7-2 combines with J gene TRBJ1-1; 8 nucleotides align to TRBD1. Per the germline V gene, CDR1 is SGHTA and CDR2 is FQGNSA. V lost 5 bases and J lost 3; bases outside the gene matches: 5. This CDR3 is built from 14 residues. CDR3 residues: CASSLTGGDTEAFF. The DNA of the CDR3 is TGTGCCAGCAGCCTCACAGGGGGGGACACTGAAGCTTTCTTT.

The chain employs TRBV28 and TRBJ1-4; possible D gene TRBD1, 5 bases. The CDR3 has 14 residues. The V end lost 7 bases, the J end lost 8 bases, and 17 bases lay between the germline ends. Germline loops: CDR1 MDHEN, CDR2 SYDVKM. The CDR3 DNA follows: TGTGCCAGCACCACCGGGGCCAGCTGGGAAAAACTGTTTTTT. Protein product: CASTTGASWEKLFF.

The chain combines TRBV6-5 with TRBJ2-3; D perhaps matches TRBD2 (6 bases). V lost 0 bases and J 4 bases, leaving 8 bases between the germline ends. Germline CDR1 MNHEY, CDR2 SVGAGI. The CDR3 sequence is 14 residues long. CDR3 sequence reads: CASSYSLASDTQYF. CDR3 DNA sequence: TGTGCCAGCAGTTACTCCCTAGCGTCAGATACGCAGTATTTT.

The chain uses TRBV3-1 (or the pseudogene TRBV3-2) and TRBJ1-3; D gene uncertain. Deletions cut 1 base from V and 4 bases from J, with 8 bases between. Germline V gene data show CDR1 as LGHDT and CDR2 as YNNKEL (reference sequence). There are 14 residues in the CDR3. The CDR3 reads CASSQVSGGNTIYF. Written as DNA, the CDR3 is TGTGCCAGCAGCCAAGTTTCGGGGGGAAACACCATATATTTT.

The V call is TRBV6-5, the J call TRBJ1-6; 10 bases line up with TRBD1. The V and J ends lost 8 bases and 9 bases, in that order; junction bases with no gene match: 4. Germline V gene lookup returns CDR1 MNHEY and CDR2 SVGAGI. The CDR3 totals 13 residues. The chain's CDR3 is CASRDRGFSPLHF. In DNA, the CDR3 is TGTGCCAGCCGGGACAGGGGTTTTTCACCCCTCCACTTT.

The V and J genes are TRBV21-1 and TRBJ2-5; TRBD1 was called by the table and not checked on the DNA. TRBV21-1 is labeled a pseudogene. This CDR3 comprises 14 residues. The CDR3 DNA sequence: TGTGCCAGCAGCGAAACAGAACTCGAAGAGACCCAGTACTTC. Amino acids: CASSETELEETQYF.

The gene calls are TRBV5-6 and TRBJ1-3, with D uncertain. CDR1 and CDR2 from the germline V gene are SGHDT and YYEEEE. CDR3 length equals 15 residues. V was clipped by 0 bases and J by 3 bases, with 10 bases between them. The CDR3 loop is CASSLVQELGNTIYF. The CDR3 DNA sequence: TGTGCCAGCAGCTTGGTTCAGGAACTTGGAAACACCATATATTTT.

The V and J genes are TRBV5-6 and TRBJ2-7; perhaps TRBD1 as D (5 bases). Germline V gives CDR1 SGHDT, CDR2 YYEEEE. Trimming removed 1 base from V and 2 bases from J, with 7 bases in between. The CDR3 totals 13 residues. This CDR3 reads CASSLLTAYEQYV. CDR3 DNA sequence: TGTGCCAGCAGCTTGTTGACAGCCTACGAGCAGTACGTC.

The genes are TRBV29-1 and TRBJ1-2; D is unresolved. This CDR3 is 12 amino acids long. The germline V gene encodes CDR1 SQVTM and CDR2 ANQGSEA. Trimming shortened V by 4 bases and J by 5 bases, and 11 bases separated the two germline ends. In nucleotides, the CDR3 is TGCAGCGTTGGGGAGGGAGGGTATGGCTACACCTTC. This sequence encodes CSVGEGGYGYTF.

The chain joins TRBV4-1 to TRBJ1-1; D possibly corresponds to TRBD1 (5 bases). The length of the CDR3 is 15 residues. Trimming left V 0 bases short and J 13 bases short, with 21 bases between. Germline V lookup: CDR1 MGHRA, CDR2 YSYEKL. The CDR3 DNA reads TGCGCCAGCAGCCAAGAGTTGGTCAGGGAGGGTATTGATTTCTTT. It codes for CASSQELVREGIDFF.

This clone was detected only once. The chain has TRBV5-1 and TRBJ1-1, with a tentative D call TRBD1 (5 bases). CDR1 SGHRS and CDR2 YFSETQ come from the germline V gene. The V end was cut by 2 bases, the J end by 3 bases, with 8 bases between. The CDR3 runs to 13 residues. CDR3 residues: CASSFQGDTEAFF. DNA of the CDR3: TGCGCCAGCAGCTTTCAGGGCGACACTGAAGCTTTCTTT.

The chain couples TRBV30 to TRBJ2-5, with 7 bases lining up with TRBD2. The CDR3 is 12 residues long. Germline V gene lookup returns CDR1 GTSNPN and CDR2 SVGIG (reference sequence). J was trimmed by 6 bases and V by 5 bases; bases with no gene match: 6. CDR3 in amino acids: CAWQGAGKTQYF. CDR3 nucleotides: TGTGCCTGGCAGGGAGCGGGAAAGACCCAGTACTTC.

This chain uses TRBV9 with TRBJ2-1, with D unclear. This CDR3 has 13 amino acids. The germline V and J ends were trimmed by 4 bases and 6 bases, with 11 bases remaining between them. Per the germline V gene, CDR1 is SGDLS and CDR2 is YYNGEE. The chain's CDR3 is CASSLSWVNEQFF. The CDR3, as DNA: TGTGCCAGCAGCTTAAGTTGGGTCAATGAGCAGTTCTTC.